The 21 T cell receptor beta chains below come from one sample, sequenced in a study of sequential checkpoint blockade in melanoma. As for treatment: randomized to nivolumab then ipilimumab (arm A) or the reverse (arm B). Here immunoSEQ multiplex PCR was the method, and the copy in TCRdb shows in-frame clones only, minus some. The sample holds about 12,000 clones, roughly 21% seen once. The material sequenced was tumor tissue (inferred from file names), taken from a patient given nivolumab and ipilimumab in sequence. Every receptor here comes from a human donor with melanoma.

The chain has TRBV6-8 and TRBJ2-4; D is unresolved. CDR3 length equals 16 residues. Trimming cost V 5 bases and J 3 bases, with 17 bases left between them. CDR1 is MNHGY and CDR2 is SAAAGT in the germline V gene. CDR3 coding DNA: TGTGCCAGCAGTAACGTGGGCGGCAGCTACAAAAACATTCAGTACTTC. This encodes CASSNVGGSYKNIQYF.

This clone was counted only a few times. This chain's CDR3 is CASTPGAFLREFF. CDR3 in DNA: TGCGCCAGCACCCCTGGTGCATTCTTACGTGAGTTCTTC. The chain couples TRBV23-1 to TRBJ2-1; no reliable D call. TRBV23-1 is placed among ORFs of uncertain function. This CDR3 contains 13 residues. V was clipped by 7 bases and J by 14 bases, with 21 bases between them.

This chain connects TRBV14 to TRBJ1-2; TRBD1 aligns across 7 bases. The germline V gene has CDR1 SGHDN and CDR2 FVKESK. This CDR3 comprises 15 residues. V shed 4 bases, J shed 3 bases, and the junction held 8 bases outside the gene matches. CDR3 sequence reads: CASSPQQGPYYGYTF. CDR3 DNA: TGTGCCAGCAGCCCCCAACAGGGGCCCTACTATGGCTACACCTTC.

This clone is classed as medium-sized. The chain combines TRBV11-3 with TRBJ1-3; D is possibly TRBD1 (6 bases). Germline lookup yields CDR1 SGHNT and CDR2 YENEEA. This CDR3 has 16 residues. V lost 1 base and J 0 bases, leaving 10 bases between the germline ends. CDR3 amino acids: CASSLVTGSSGNTIYF. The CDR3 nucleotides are TGTGCCAGCAGCTTAGTTACAGGGTCCTCTGGAAACACCATATATTTT.

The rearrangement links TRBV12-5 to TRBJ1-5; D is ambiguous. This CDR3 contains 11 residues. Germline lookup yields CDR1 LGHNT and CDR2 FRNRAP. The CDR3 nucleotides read TGTGCCAACTCGAGCAATCAGCCCCAGCATTTT. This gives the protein CANSSNQPQHF. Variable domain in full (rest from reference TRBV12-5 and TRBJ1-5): DARVTQTPRHKVTEMGQEVTMRCQPILGHNTVFWYRQTMMQGLELLAYFRNRAPLDDSGMPKDRFSAEMPDATLATLKIQPSEPRDSAVYFCANSSNQPQHFGDGTRLSIL.

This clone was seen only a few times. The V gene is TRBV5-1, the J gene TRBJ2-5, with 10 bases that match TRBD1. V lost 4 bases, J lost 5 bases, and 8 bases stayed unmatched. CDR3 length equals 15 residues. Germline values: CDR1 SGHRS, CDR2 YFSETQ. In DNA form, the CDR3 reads TGCGCCAGCAGCGGGGACAGGGGCGTTAGGGAGACCCAGTACTTC. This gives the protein CASSGDRGVRETQYF.

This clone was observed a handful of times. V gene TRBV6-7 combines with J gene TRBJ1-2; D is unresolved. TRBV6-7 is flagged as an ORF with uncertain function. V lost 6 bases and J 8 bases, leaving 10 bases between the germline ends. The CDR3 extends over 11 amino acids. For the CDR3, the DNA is TGTGCCAGCAGCCCCATGCGGGGCTACACCTTC. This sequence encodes CASSPMRGYTF.

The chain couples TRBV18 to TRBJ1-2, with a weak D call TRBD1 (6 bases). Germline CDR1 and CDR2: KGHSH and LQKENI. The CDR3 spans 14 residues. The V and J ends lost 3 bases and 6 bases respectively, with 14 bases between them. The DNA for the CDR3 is TGTGCCAGCTCACCCGCGGGGGGCTATGATGGCTACACCTTC. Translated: CASSPAGGYDGYTF.

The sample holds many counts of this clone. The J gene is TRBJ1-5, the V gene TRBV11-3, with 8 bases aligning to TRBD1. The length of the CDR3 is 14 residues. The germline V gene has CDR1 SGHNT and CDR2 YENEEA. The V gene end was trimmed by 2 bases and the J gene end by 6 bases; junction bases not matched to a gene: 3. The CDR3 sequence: CASSLQGASQPQHF. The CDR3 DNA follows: TGTGCCAGCAGCTTACAGGGGGCGAGTCAGCCCCAGCATTTT.

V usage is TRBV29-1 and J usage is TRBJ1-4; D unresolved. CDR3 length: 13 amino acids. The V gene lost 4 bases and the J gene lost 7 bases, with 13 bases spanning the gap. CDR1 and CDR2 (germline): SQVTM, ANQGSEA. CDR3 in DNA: TGCAGCGTTGGGAAGGGTATGGCTGAAAAACTGTTTTTT. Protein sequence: CSVGKGMAEKLFF. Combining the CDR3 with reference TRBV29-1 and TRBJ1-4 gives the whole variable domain SAVISQKPSRDICQRGTSLTIQCQVDSQVTMMFWYRQQPGQSLTLIATANQGSEATYESGFVIDKFPISRPNLTFSTLTVSNMSPEDSSIYLCSVGKGMAEKLFFGSGTQLSVL.

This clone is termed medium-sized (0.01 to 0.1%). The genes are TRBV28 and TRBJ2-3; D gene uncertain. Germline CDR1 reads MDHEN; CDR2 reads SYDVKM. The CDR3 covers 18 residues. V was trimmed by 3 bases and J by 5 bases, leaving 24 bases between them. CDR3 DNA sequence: TGTGCCAGCAGTTTGCCCCGGTTGAGAGCGATCGAAGGAGATACGCAGTATTTT. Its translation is CASSLPRLRAIEGDTQYF.

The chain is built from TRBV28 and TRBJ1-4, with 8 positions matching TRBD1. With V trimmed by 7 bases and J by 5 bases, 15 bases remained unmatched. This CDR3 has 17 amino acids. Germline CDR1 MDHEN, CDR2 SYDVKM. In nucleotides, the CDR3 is TGTGCCAGCAAAAGTGGCCTTATCGCAGGGGGCAATGAAAAACTGTTTTTT. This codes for CASKSGLIAGGNEKLFF.

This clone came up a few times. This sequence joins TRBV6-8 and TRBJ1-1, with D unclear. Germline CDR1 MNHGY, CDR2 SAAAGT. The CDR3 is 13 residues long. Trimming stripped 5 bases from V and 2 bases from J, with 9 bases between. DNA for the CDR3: TGTGCCAGCAGTGACGGACTTAACACTGAAGCTTTCTTT. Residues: CASSDGLNTEAFF.

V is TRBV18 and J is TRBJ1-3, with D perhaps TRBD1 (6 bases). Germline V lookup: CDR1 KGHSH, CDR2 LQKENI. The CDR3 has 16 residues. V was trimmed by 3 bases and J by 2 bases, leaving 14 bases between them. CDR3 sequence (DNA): TGTGCCAGCTCACCGAGCCCACAGGGAGCTGGAAACACCATATATTTT. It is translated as CASSPSPQGAGNTIYF.

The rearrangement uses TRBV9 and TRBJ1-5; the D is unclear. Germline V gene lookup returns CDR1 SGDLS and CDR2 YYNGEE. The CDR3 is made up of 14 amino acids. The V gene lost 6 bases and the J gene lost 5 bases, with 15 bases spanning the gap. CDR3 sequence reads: CASIDSGPDQPQHF. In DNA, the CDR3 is TGTGCCAGCATAGACTCCGGGCCCGATCAGCCCCAGCATTTT. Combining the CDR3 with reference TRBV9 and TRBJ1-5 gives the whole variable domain DSGVTQTPKHLITATGQRVTLRCSPRSGDLSVYWYQQSLDQGLQFLIQYYNGEERAKGNILERFSAQQFPDLHSELNLSSLELGDSALYFCASIDSGPDQPQHFGDGTRLSIL.

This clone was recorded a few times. The chain's CDR3 is CAWTRLNEQFF. CDR3 bases: TGTGCCTGGACTAGGTTGAATGAGCAGTTCTTC. The chain joins TRBV30 to TRBJ2-1; D not certain. V lost 4 bases and J 7 bases, leaving 8 bases between the germline ends. Germline CDR1 GTSNPN, CDR2 SVGIG (reference sequence). The length of the CDR3 is 11 residues.

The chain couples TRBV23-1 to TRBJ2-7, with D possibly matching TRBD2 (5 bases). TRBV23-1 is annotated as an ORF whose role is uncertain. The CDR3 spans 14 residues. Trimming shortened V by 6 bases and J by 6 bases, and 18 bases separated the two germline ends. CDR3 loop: CASSRDQLLSEQYF. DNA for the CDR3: TGCGCCAGCAGCCGGGATCAACTACTGTCCGAGCAGTACTTC.

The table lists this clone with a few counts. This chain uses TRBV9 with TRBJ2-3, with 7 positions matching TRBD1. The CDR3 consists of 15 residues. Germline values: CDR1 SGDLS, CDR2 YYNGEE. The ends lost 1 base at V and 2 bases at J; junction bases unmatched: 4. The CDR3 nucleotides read TGTGCCAGCAGCGTAACAGGGGTTCCCACAGATACGCAGTATTTT. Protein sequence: CASSVTGVPTDTQYF.

The CDR3 spells CATRGSRAGQPQHF. Written as DNA, the CDR3 is TGCGCCACACGGGGGTCCAGGGCGGGTCAGCCCCAGCATTTT. The gene calls are TRBV10-2 and TRBJ1-5, with D perhaps TRBD1 (5 bases). V lost 10 bases to trimming and J lost 6 bases, with 19 bases between them. CDR3 size: 14 residues. From germline, CDR1 is WSHSY and CDR2 SAAADI.

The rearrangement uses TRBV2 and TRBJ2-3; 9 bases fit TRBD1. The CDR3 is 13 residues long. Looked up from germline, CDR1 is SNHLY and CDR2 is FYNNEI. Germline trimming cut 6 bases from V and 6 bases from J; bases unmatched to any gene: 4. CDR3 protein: CASRGQGTDTQYF. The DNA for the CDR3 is TGTGCCAGCAGGGGACAGGGAACCGATACGCAGTATTTT.

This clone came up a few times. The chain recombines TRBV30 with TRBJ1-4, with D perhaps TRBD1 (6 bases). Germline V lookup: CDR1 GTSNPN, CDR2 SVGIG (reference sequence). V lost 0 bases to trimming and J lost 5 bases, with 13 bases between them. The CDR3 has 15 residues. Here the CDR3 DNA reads TGTGCCTGGAGTGTCCCAGGGGCACAAAATGAAAAACTGTTTTTT. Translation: CAWSVPGAQNEKLFF.